This record looks at one T cell receptor (beta chain) sequence and its context. This sample was taken from a study of beta chain features in type 1 diabetes. Study-level background: Patients did not differ from healthy donors in age, gender or cell yield. Across the samples, about 100 million sorted cells were examined in total.

Per the germline V gene, CDR1 is SGHRS and CDR2 is YFSETQ. This CDR3 is 16 amino acids long. V lost 1 base to trimming and J lost 4 bases, with 15 bases between them. The whole isolated RNA underwent reverse transcription, so sequencing captured expressed TCRB transcripts. TCRdb's table, derived via immunoSEQ multiplex PCR, lists solely in-frame clones and lacks some. The sample comprises roughly 140,000 clones, 40% to 60% of which are singletons, and under 0.45% rests with the top ten. The origin of this receptor is a man aged 18 to 35 in good health. V gene TRBV5-1 combines with J gene TRBJ1-3; D gene unclear. The sequencing input was Tregs from blood. DNA of the CDR3: TGCGCCAGCAGCTTGTTCGGCGGGGTGGACGGAAACACCATATATTTT. Its protein product is CASSLFGGVDGNTIYF.